This T cell receptor (beta chain) was recorded in a study of CD8+ T cells in alopecia areata (dated by TCRdb to the late 2010s). At the level of the whole study: The treated patients, all with moderate-to-severe alopecia areata, were enrolled in an open-label pilot trial of oral tofacitinib given at 5 to 10 mg twice daily. Patients stayed on tofacitinib for 6 to 18 months and then had 6 months of follow-up off drug so that delayed response and recurrence could be assessed. To study T cell clonal expansion in alopecia areata, the researchers applied high-throughput TCRbeta sequencing to both the C3H/HeJ mouse model and human patients. Scalp tissue and sorted CD4+ and CD8+ peripheral blood T cells from patchy and totalis/universalis alopecia areata patients and from healthy controls were covered by human TCRbeta sequencing. Patients on tofacitinib were biopsied at baseline and after 4 and 24 weeks of treatment, and several of the patients also had a later scalp biopsy. Scalp clonality was compared among normal scalp (n=4), patchy alopecia areata scalp (n=8), and alopecia totalis/universalis scalp (n=8). RNA came from the PAXgene miRNA kit for fixed scalp, the miRNeasy kit for PBMCs, and the RNeasy kit for mouse skin. TCRbeta CDR3 regions were amplified by immunoSEQ multiplex PCR with 35 Vbeta forward and 13 Jbeta reverse primers. General conclusions and limits of the study: Shared TCR sequences between patients were less evident than in mice, which may be partly attributable to HLA diversity in the patient population. Compared with normal scalp, lesional scalp had higher clonality and more expanded CD8+ clones, particularly in alopecia totalis/universalis, a pattern that suggests antigenic drive. Resident alphabeta T cells in normal human skin are also sequenced, complicating scalp TCR repertoire analysis, unlike mouse skin dominated by gammadelta T cells.

This specimen's time point label, per the study, means: baseline before oral tofacitinib. From alopecia areata patients, peripheral blood was collected along with lesional scalp punch biopsies. PBMCs were isolated by density centrifugation and stained for CD3, CD4 and CD8, and CD4+ and CD8+ T cells were sorted on a FACSAria. The method behind the library was the immunoSEQ multiplex PCR assay. To provide template for TCR sequencing, every sample had RNA extracted and reverse transcribed into cDNA. SuperScript III was used for first-strand cDNA synthesis, primed with a 2:1 mix of oligo-dT and random hexamers. A synthetic immune receptor repertoire was used to gauge amplification bias, and whatever bias remained was removed computationally. From the authors' description of their analysis: Raw reads were preprocessed to remove errors, and CDR3 was defined according to IMGT conventions as the region from the conserved cysteine to phenylalanine. To get clonality, Shannon entropy was normalized by log2 of the number of productive unique TCRs and the result was subtracted from 1. Whether each scalp clone was CD4 or CD8 was inferred by checking scalp TCRbeta sequences against the CD4 and CD8 repertoires from sorted blood. Entries here come from immuneACCESS through TCRdb and include only in-frame sequences with V and J called. Some clones fail to appear in such tables; in the studies checked, an unresolved V gene covers under half of the shortfall, and the cause of the remainder is unknown. The V and J calls and clone size are taken from that table; D and trimming were inferred from the DNA. For this sample the table gives 100,000 to 150,000 clones, of which almost 50% were detected only once. Roughly a sixth of the sample goes to the ten largest clones.

The CDR3, cysteine through phenylalanine, is 15 amino acids long. Of the read, only the CDR3 DNA is kept; its 45 bases are in frame from base 1. As encoded in the germline V gene, CDR1 is SGHDT while CDR2 is YYEEEE. The junction shows trimming of 7 bases on V and 2 bases on J, plus 19 bases between the germline ends. Worth noting for this clone: Its antigen is currently not known. Per-base qualities were not stored, and no clone one base away is much larger.

The TCR sequence derives from a human donor with alopecia areata. The rearrangement joined TRBV5-6 to TRBJ2-7; the D gene cannot be named for sure. This specimen consisted of CD8+ T cells sorted from blood, obtained at week 0. In nucleotide form, the sequence is TGTGCCAGCCTGTCGGTTGAGGCACATACCTACGAGCAGTACTTC. The encoded protein is CASLSVEAHTYEQYF.